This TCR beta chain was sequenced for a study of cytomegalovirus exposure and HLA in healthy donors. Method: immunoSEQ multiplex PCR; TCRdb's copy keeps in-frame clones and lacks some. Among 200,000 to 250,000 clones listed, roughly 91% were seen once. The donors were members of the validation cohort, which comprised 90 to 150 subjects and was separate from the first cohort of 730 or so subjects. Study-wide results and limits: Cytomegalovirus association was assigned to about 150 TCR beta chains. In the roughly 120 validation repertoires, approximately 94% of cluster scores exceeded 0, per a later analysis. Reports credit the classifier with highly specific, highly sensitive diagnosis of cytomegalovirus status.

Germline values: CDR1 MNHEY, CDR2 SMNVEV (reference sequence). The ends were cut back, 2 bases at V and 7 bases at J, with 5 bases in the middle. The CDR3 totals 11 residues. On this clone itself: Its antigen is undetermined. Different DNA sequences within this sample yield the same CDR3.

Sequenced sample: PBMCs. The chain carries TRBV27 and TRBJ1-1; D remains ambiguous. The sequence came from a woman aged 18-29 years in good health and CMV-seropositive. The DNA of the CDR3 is TGTGCCAGCAGTTTAGGCGGTGAAGCTTTCTTT. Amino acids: CASSLGGEAFF.